These 12 T cell receptor beta chains were all obtained from the same sample, sequenced in a study of blood T cells in healthy people across ages. Primers used in a second PCR of roughly 6 to 11 cycles were a sample-barcoded 5' primer and a J-beta primer mix. TCRdb recomputed calls from the 5' RACE reads with MiXCR, one row per CDR3 protein. The repertoire holds a few hundred thousand distinct CDR3 sequences, approximately 27% seen once, with around 20% in the top ten. The sequencing sample was made of blood. The receptors were sampled from a woman in her sixties or seventies in good health.

This chain uses TRBV12-3 or TRBV12-4 with TRBJ1-1; maybe TRBD1 (6 bases). The CDR3 spans 13 residues. With 5 bases removed from V and 1 base from J, the gap between germline ends came to 8 bases. Here the CDR3 DNA reads TGTGCCAGCAGTGGACAGCCGAACACTGAAGCTTTCTTT. Its translation: CASSGQPNTEAFF.

This clonotype was found a few times. V usage is TRBV20-1 and J usage is TRBJ2-1; D possibly corresponds to TRBD2 (7 bases). The CDR3 is 12 residues long. The germline V gene has CDR1 DFQATT and CDR2 SNEGSKA (reference sequence). Trimming took off 6 bases at V and 8 bases at J, with 14 bases between the two ends. In DNA, the CDR3 is TGCAGTGCCGTAGGGGGGGTCTATGAGCAGTTCTTC. Translation: CSAVGGVYEQFF.

The CDR3 region is CASSSRDGTVYTF. In DNA, the CDR3 is TGTGCCAGCAGCTCCCGGGACGGCACAGTCTACACCTTC. This rearrangement joins TRBV5-6 to TRBJ1-2; maybe TRBD1 (5 bases). The V end was cut by 3 bases, the J end by 10 bases, with 16 bases between. CDR1 and CDR2 (germline): SGHDT, YYEEEE. CDR3 length: 13 amino acids.

There are a few counts of this clonotype. The genes are TRBV12-3 or TRBV12-4 and TRBJ2-7, with D tentatively TRBD1 (5 bases). The CDR3 is 15 amino acids. V was shortened by 7 bases and J by 3 bases, with 19 bases between the two germline ends. The CDR3 DNA follows: TGTGCCAGCACCTCATCGGACAAAAAACTCTACGAGCAGTACTTC. The encoded protein is CASTSSDKKLYEQYF.

The chain links TRBV4-3 to TRBJ2-5, with a possible D match to TRBD1 (5 bases). The J call may not be correct, given that the DNA end is closer to TRBJ2-7. The CDR3 runs to 18 residues. Germline V gene sequence: CDR1 LGHNA, CDR2 YSLEER. CDR3 DNA sequence: TGCGCCAGCAGCCAAGATAAAGGGGCCGATTTTTTGGGTTACGAGCAGTACTTC. It translates to CASSQDKGADFLGYEQYF.

A few counts support this clonotype. The chain links TRBV6-6 to TRBJ1-5; possible D gene TRBD1, 6 bases. Trimming stripped 3 bases from V and 4 bases from J, with 16 bases between. The CDR3 has 16 residues. From germline, CDR1 is MNHNY and CDR2 SVGAGI (reference sequence). The CDR3 DNA reads TGTGCCAGCAGTTATAGTTCAAGGACAGCGAATCAGCCCCAGCATTTT. Translation: CASSYSSRTANQPQHF.

The chain is built from TRBV10-3 and TRBJ2-1; 8 bases map to TRBD2. Germline assignment: CDR1 ENHRY and CDR2 SYGVKD. V lost 2 bases and J lost 0; bases outside the gene matches: 6. The length of the CDR3 is 17 residues. Written as DNA, the CDR3 is TGTGCCATCAGTGAGCCTGGAGCGGGGGCCTCCTACAATGAGCAGTTCTTC. Residues: CAISEPGAGASYNEQFF.

This chain uses TRBV10-3 with TRBJ1-2, with unresolved D. This CDR3 region has 13 residues. Germline V gene data show CDR1 as ENHRY and CDR2 as SYGVKD. V was cut by 5 bases and J by 2 bases, with 9 bases left in between. CDR3 sequence (DNA): TGTGCCATCAGTAGCCAAGAAAACTATGGCTACACCTTC. Translation: CAISSQENYGYTF.

The V and J genes are TRBV7-9 and TRBJ1-1; D is undetermined. Germline CDR1 is SEHNR and CDR2 is FQNEAQ (reference sequence). Trimming stripped 5 bases from V and 12 bases from J, with 16 bases between. The CDR3 runs 12 residues. In DNA form, the CDR3 reads TGTGCCAGCAGCCCCATGAGTGGCAGACCTTTCTTT. This sequence encodes CASSPMSGRPFF. Complete variable domain (other parts from reference TRBV7-9 and TRBJ1-1): DTGVSQNPRHKITKRGQNVTFRCDPISEHNRLYWYRQTLGQGPEFLTYFQNEAQLEKSRLLSDRFSAERPKGSFSTLEIQRTEQGDSAMYLCASSPMSGRPFFGQGTRLTVV.

This clonotype turned up a few times. V gene TRBV25-1 combines with J gene TRBJ1-3; 7 nucleotides align to TRBD1. J gave up 0 bases and V 4 bases, and 6 bases lay outside the gene matches. From germline, CDR1 is MGHDK and CDR2 SYGVNS. This CDR3 has 16 amino acids. The CDR3 loop is CASSGLGQISGNTIYF. The CDR3 DNA follows: TGTGCCAGCAGTGGATTGGGACAGATCTCTGGAAACACCATATATTTT.

This clonotype was counted between two and nine times. J is TRBJ2-2 and V is TRBV2, with 10 bases fitting TRBD2. The CDR3 has 14 residues. The ends lost 7 bases at V and 5 bases at J; junction bases unmatched: 4. CDR1 and CDR2 from the germline V gene are SNHLY and FYNNEI. The CDR3, as DNA: TGTGCCAGCATAGCGGGGGGACCAACCGGGGAGCTGTTTTTT. Amino acid sequence: CASIAGGPTGELFF. The full variable domain, completed using reference TRBV2 and TRBJ2-2, is EPEVTQTPSHQVTQMGQEVILRCVPISNHLYFYWYRQILGQKVEFLVSFYNNEISEKSEIFDDQFSVERPDGSNFTLKIRSTKLEDSAMYFCASIAGGPTGELFFGEGSRLTVL.

This clonotype was observed a few times. The chain combines TRBV7-9 with TRBJ2-3; TRBD1 aligns across 7 bases. The germline V gene encodes CDR1 SEHNR and CDR2 FQNEAQ (reference sequence). This CDR3 has 15 residues. The ends lost 6 bases at V and 4 bases at J; junction bases unmatched: 10. CDR3 DNA sequence: TGTGCCAGCAGACTTTCCGGGACAGAGGCAGATACGCAGTATTTT. Its protein product is CASRLSGTEADTQYF.